This is a list of T cell receptor beta chains from one sample in a study of beta chain features in type 1 diabetes. The repertoire was sequenced with immunoSEQ multiplex PCR; TCRdb's copy has only in-frame clones and lacks some. The sample consists of hundreds of thousands of clones, around an eighth of them appearing once. The sample taken for sequencing was naive CD4+ T cells from blood. These receptors were collected from a man between 18 and 35 years old with type 1 diabetes. Each CDR3 is given with its conserved first and last residue. A D gene is named only where the DNA matches it firmly. Clone size is given for some rows only: seen once, a few or many times, or a class if the clone is expanded.

cdr3_aa: CASRSRDTYGYTF
cdr3_nt: TGTGCCAGCAGGTCAAGGGACACCTATGGCTACACCTTC
clone_size: NA
v_call: TRBV28
j_call: TRBJ1-2
d_call: NA

cdr3_aa: CASSLENQETQYF
cdr3_nt: TGCGCCAGCAGCTTGGAGAATCAAGAGACCCAGTACTTC
clone_size: NA
v_call: TRBV5-1
j_call: TRBJ2-5
d_call: NA

cdr3_aa: CASSEGQDNEQFF
cdr3_nt: TGCGCCAGCAGCGAGGGACAGGACAATGAGCAGTTCTTC
clone_size: NA
v_call: TRBV5-1
j_call: TRBJ2-1
d_call: TRBD1

cdr3_aa: CAWSVLVNTEAFF
cdr3_nt: TGTGCCTGGAGTGTACTTGTGAACACTGAAGCTTTCTTT
clone_size: few
v_call: TRBV30
j_call: TRBJ1-1
d_call: NA

cdr3_aa: CAWSPDRVSNQPQHF
cdr3_nt: TGTGCCTGGAGTCCGGACAGGGTTAGCAATCAGCCCCAGCATTTT
clone_size: NA
v_call: TRBV30
j_call: TRBJ1-5
d_call: TRBD1

cdr3_aa: CASSGGGQTYNEQFF
cdr3_nt: TGTGCCAGCAGCGGCGGGGGACAGACCTACAATGAGCAGTTCTTC
clone_size: NA
v_call: TRBV9
j_call: TRBJ2-1
d_call: NA

cdr3_aa: CSVPGGQGGNIQYF
cdr3_nt: TGCAGCGTGCCGGGGGGACAGGGCGGTAACATTCAGTACTTC
clone_size: few
v_call: TRBV29-1
j_call: TRBJ2-4
d_call: TRBD1

cdr3_aa: CAWSAQAQQYF
cdr3_nt: TGTGCCTGGAGCGCACAGGCTCAGCAGTACTTC
clone_size: few
v_call: TRBV30
j_call: TRBJ2-7
d_call: NA

cdr3_aa: CASSPRNEQFF
cdr3_nt: TGTGCCAGCTCACCGAGGAATGAGCAGTTCTTC
clone_size: few
v_call: TRBV18
j_call: TRBJ2-1
d_call: NA

cdr3_aa: CAIQDSRQLAQYF
cdr3_nt: TGTGCCATCCAAGACTCCCGGCAGTTGGCCCAGTACTTC
clone_size: few
v_call: TRBV10-3
j_call: TRBJ2-5
d_call: NA

cdr3_aa: CASSLGLAGGYNEQFF
cdr3_nt: TGCGCCAGCAGCTTGGGTCTAGCGGGAGGTTACAATGAGCAGTTCTTC
clone_size: NA
v_call: TRBV5-1
j_call: TRBJ2-1
d_call: TRBD2

cdr3_aa: CASSVVPGTGTNEQFF
cdr3_nt: TGTGCCAGCAGCGTAGTTCCCGGGACAGGGACCAATGAGCAGTTCTTC
clone_size: few
v_call: TRBV9
j_call: TRBJ2-1
d_call: TRBD1

cdr3_aa: CASSPSTGAETQYF
cdr3_nt: TGTGCCAGCAGCCCCTCGACAGGGGCTGAGACCCAGTACTTC
clone_size: few
v_call: TRBV7-9
j_call: TRBJ2-5
d_call: TRBD1

cdr3_aa: CASSRPGTGNEQFF
cdr3_nt: TGTGCCAGCAGCCGTCCCGGGACAGGAAATGAGCAGTTCTTC
clone_size: few
v_call: TRBV7-9
j_call: TRBJ2-1
d_call: TRBD1

cdr3_aa: CASSFFTESSYEQYF
cdr3_nt: TGTGCCAGCAGCTTCTTTACCGAGAGCTCCTACGAGCAGTACTTC
clone_size: NA
v_call: TRBV7-2
j_call: TRBJ2-7
d_call: NA

cdr3_aa: CASSADRDRGYTDTQYF
cdr3_nt: TGTGCCAGCAGTGCAGATAGGGACAGGGGGTACACAGATACGCAGTATTTT
clone_size: few
v_call: TRBV2
j_call: TRBJ2-3
d_call: TRBD1